The TCR beta chain described here comes from a study of T cell responses to AZD1222 COVID-19 vaccine. Study observations and caveats: Spike-wide vaccine-associated CD4 TCRs dominated at 160-218 and 743-854. Donors were largely white British and mainly female; clonal diversity was possibly underestimated. It was only after the peak T cell response that any repertoires were sampled. AZD1222 recipients seropositive at baseline numbered only six.

Points on this clone: Its antigen is undetermined. A junction end diverges from the germline sequence, so it may reflect a read error.

Germline lookup yields CDR1 SSHAT and CDR2 FNYEAQ (reference sequence). This CDR3 comprises 13 residues. Profiling relied on immunoSEQ multiplex PCR, and the TCRdb table lists in-frame clones only, not all of them. The table includes about 45,000 clones, 70% to 90% detected once. This clonotype was sampled from an adult who received the AZD1222 COVID-19 vaccine. The gene calls are TRBV7-7 and TRBJ1-5; unclear D gene. Sequencing used peripheral blood, obtained 28 days after the second AZD1222 dose. The CDR3 DNA follows: TGTGCTAGCAGCCACGGAGAGGATCAGCCCCAGCATTTT. Its protein is CASSHGEDQPQHF. Supplemented by reference TRBV7-7 and TRBJ1-5, the full variable domain reads GAGVSQSPRYKVTKRGQDVTLRCDPISSHATLYWYQQALGQGPEFLTYFNYEAQPDKSGLPSDRFSAERPEGSISTLTIQRTEQRDSAMYRCASSHGEDQPQHFGDGTRLSIL.